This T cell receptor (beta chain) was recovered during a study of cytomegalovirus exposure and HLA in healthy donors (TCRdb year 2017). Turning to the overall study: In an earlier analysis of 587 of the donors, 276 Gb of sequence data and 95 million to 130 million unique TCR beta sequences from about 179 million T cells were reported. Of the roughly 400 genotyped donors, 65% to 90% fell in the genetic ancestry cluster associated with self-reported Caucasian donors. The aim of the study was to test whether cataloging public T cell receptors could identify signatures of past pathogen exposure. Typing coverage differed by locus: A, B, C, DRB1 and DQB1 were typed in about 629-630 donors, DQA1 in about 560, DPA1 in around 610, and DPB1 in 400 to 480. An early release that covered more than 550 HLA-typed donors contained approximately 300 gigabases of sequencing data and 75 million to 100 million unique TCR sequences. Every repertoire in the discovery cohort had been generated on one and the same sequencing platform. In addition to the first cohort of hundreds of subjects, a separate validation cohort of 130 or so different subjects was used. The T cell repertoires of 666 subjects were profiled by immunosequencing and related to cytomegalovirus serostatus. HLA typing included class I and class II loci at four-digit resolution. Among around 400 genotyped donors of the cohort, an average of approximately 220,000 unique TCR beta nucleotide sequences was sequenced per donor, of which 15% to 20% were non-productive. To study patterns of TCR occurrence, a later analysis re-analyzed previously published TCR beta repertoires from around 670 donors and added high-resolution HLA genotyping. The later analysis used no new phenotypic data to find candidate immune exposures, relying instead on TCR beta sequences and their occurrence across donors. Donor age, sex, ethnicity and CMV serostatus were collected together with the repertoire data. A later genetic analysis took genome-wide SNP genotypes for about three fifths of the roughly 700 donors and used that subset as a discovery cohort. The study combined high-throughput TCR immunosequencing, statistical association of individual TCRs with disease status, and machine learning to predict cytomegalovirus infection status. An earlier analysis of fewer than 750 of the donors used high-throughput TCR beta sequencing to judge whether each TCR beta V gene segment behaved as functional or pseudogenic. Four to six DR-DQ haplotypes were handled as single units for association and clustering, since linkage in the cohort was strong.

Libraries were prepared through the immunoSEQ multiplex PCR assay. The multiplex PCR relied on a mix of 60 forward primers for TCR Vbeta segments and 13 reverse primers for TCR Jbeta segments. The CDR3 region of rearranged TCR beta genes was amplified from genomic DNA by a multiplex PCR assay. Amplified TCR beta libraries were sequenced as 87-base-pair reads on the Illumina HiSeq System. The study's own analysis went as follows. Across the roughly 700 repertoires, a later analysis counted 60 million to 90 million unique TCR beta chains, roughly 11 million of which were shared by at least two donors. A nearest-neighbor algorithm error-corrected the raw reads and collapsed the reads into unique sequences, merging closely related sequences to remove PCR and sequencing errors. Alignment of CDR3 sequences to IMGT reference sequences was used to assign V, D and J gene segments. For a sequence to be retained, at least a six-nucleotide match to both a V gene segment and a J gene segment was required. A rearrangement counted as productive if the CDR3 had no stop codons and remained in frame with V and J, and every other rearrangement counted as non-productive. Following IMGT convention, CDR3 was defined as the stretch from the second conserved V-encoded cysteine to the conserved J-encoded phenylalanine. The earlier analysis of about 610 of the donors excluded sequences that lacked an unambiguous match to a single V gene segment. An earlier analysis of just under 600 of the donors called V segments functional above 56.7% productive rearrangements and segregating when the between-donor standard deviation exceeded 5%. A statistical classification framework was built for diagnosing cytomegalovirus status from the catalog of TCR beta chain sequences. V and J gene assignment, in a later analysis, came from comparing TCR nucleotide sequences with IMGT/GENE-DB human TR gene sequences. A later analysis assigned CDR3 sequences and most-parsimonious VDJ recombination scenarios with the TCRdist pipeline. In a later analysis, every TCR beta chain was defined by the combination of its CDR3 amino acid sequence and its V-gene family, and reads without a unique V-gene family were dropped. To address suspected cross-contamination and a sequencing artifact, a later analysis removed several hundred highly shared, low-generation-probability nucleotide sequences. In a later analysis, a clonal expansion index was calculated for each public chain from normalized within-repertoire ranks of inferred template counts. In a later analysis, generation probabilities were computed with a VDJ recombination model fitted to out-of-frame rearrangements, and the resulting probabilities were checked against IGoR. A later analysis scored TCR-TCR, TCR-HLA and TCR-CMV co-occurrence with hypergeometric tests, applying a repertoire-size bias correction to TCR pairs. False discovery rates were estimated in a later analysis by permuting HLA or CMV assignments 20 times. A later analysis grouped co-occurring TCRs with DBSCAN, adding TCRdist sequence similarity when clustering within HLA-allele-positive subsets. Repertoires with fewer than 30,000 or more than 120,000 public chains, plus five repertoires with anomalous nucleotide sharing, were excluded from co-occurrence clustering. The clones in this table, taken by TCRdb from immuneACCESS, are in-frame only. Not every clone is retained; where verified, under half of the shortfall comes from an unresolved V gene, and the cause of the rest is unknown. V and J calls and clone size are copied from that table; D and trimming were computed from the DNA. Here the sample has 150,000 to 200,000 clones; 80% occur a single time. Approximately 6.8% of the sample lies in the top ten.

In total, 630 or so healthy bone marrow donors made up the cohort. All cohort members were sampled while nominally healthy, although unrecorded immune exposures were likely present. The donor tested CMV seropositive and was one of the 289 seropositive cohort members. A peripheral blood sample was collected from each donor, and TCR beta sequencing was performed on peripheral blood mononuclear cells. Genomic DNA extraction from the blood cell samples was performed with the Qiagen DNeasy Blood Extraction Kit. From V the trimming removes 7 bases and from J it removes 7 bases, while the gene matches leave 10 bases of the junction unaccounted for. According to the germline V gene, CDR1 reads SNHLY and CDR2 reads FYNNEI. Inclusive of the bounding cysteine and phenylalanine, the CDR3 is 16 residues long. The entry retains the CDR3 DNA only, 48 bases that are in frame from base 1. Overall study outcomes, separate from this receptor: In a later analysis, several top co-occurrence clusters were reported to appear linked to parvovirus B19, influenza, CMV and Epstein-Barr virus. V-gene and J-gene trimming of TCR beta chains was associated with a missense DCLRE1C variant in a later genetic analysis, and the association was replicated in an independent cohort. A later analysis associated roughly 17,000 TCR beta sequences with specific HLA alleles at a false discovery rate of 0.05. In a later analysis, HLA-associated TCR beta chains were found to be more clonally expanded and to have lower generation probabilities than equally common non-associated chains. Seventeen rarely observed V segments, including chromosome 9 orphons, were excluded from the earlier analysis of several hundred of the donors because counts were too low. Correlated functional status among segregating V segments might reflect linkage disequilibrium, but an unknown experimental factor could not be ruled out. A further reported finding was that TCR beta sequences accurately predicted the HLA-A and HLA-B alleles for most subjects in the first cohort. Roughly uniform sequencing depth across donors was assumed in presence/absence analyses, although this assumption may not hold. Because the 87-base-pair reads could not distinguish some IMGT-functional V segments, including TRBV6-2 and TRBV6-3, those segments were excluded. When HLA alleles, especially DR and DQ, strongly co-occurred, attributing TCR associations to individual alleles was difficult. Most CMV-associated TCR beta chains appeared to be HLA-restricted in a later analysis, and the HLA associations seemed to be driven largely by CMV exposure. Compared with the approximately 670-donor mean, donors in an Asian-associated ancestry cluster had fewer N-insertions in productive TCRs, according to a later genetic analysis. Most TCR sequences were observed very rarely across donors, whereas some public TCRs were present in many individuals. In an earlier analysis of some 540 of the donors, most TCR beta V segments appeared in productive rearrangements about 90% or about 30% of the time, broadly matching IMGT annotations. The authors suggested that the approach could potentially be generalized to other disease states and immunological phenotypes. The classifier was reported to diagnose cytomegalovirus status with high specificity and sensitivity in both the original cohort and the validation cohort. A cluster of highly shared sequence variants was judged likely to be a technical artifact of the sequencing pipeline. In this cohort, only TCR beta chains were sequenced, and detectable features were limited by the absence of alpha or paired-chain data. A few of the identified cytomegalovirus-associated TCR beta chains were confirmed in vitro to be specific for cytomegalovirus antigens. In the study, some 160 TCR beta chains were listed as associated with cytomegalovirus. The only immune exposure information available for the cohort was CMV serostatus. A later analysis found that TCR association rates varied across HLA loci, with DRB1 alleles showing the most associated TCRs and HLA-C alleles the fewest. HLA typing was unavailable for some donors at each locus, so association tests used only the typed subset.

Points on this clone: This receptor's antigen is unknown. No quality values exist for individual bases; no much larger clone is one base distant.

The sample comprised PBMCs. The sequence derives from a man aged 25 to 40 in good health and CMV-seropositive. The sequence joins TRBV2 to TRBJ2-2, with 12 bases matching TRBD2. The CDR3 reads CASTWTSGASGGELFF. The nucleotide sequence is TGTGCCAGCACTTGGACTAGCGGGGCCTCCGGCGGGGAGCTGTTTTTT.